This entry features one T cell receptor (beta chain) sequence. Its specific antigen is unknown. Per-base qualities were not stored, and no clone one base away is much larger. The germline V gene provides CDR1 SQVTM and CDR2 ANQGSEA. Its CDR3 holds 13 amino acids, cysteine through phenylalanine. Only CDR3 DNA is held: 39 bases, read in frame from base 1. The germline ends are 12 bases apart after V is trimmed by 5 bases and J by 2 bases. The sample is drawn from a study of blood T cell repertoires in COVID-19 (dated by TCRdb to about 2020). As for the study more broadly: Samples covering the acute and convalescent phases of COVID-19 were provided by collaborators in the United States, Italy and Spain. The material from the prospective study consisted of cDNA or gDNA derived from T cells, B-cell-depleted T cells, or PBMCs. The dataset comprised deeply sampled blood TCRbeta repertoires from subjects exposed to, actively infected with, or recovered from COVID-19. The repertoires were released in a freely available public database intended as a resource for research on the immune response to SARS-CoV-2. The samples were drawn from two sources: the first 160 participants of the ongoing ImmuneRACE study, and 1,254 subjects contributed by 6 global collaborators. Nearly every sample came with metadata listing a de-identified subject ID, COVID-19 status, age in years and sex. Where available, HLA class I and class II types were obtained from metadata supplied by the sample provider rather than from assay-based typing.

The paper as a whole reports these results and caveats: The quantity of clinical and demographic metadata differed by source and by participant and was supplied without curation.

A second Seattle source provided samples from volunteer blood donors who had recovered from COVID-19. Collaborating institutions collected whole blood in K2EDTA tubes following their own protocols. For TCRbeta analysis, collaborators shipped samples in one of three forms: frozen whole blood, isolated PBMCs, or DNA extracted from either of those sample types. TCRbeta CDR3 regions were amplified from genomic DNA using the immunoSEQ Assay, a bias-controlled multiplex PCR. The source study handled its data this way. The number of nucleated cells in each sample was estimated from the amplification of reference gene primers within the assay. To quantify the absolute abundance of each unique TCRbeta CDR3 rearrangement, sequence reads were collapsed and filtered. For each sample, productive Simpson clonality was calculated by taking the square root of Simpson's diversity index across productive rearrangements. As stored in TCRdb, this immuneACCESS dataset retains in-frame rearrangements with V and J assigned. A fraction of the clones does not appear; measured against another copy, unresolved V genes explain less than half of the discrepancy, and the remainder lacks a known reason. The V and J calls and the clone size are those of that table, but D and trimming were determined from the DNA. The sample has about 180,000 clones on record, roughly nine tenths of them singletons. 1.5% to 2% of the sample lies in the top ten.

The sample was peripheral blood. The rearrangement combines TRBV29-1 with TRBJ1-2, with TRBD1 tentatively as D gene (6 bases match). The TCR originated in a man in his late teens or twenties who had recovered from COVID-19. CDR3 region: CSVISRGNYGYTF. The nucleotides are TGCAGCGTTATTTCGAGGGGGAACTATGGCTACACCTTC.